This TCR beta chain was retrieved from a study of blood T cells in healthy people across ages. Study results and caveats: Long-lived donors had more naive CD4+ cells and higher diversity than aged donors.

Trimming took 6 bases from V and 4 from J, leaving 12 bases between them. Germline CDR1 SNHLY, CDR2 FYNNEI. There are 14 residues in the CDR3. Primed by a sample-barcoded 5' primer and a J-beta primer mix, a second PCR proceeded for about 6 to 11 cycles. Every cDNA was tagged by a template-switch adaptor with 12 random nucleotides. TCRdb re-derived calls from the 5' RACE reads in MiXCR, one entry per CDR3 protein. The data show about 620,000 distinct CDR3 sequences, roughly 21% seen once. This clonotype was picked up a small number of times. Its antigen is unknown. The TCR comes from a man aged 70-80 years in good health. The source material was blood. V is TRBV2 and J is TRBJ2-2, with D possibly called TRBD1 or TRBD2 (5 bases each). The CDR3 protein is CASSVGTTTGELFF. DNA for the CDR3: TGTGCCAGCAGCGTAGGGACGACCACCGGGGAGCTGTTTTTT.